These T cell receptor beta chains were read from a single sample in a study of blood T cell repertoires in COVID-19. Some clones are missing from TCRdb's copy, which holds only in-frame ones; the method was immunoSEQ multiplex PCR. The sample carries 200,000 to 250,000 clones, about 91% recorded once. The specimen was peripheral blood. These receptors all stem from a man aged 25 to 40 with acute or convalescent COVID-19. Each CDR3 is given with its conserved first and last residue. D genes are given only for firm matches. The listing skips clone size in some rows; elsewhere it reads once, few, many or a size class.

j_gene: TRBJ2-7; d_gene: .; abundance: .; v_gene: TRBV27; CDR3aa: CASKERRGHSYEQYF; CDR3nt: TGTGCCAGCAAAGAAAGGCGGGGGCACTCCTACGAGCAGTACTTC
j_gene: TRBJ2-3; d_gene: .; abundance: once; v_gene: TRBV6-5; CDR3aa: CASQDRTSTDTQYF; CDR3nt: TGTGCCAGCCAGGACCGGACTAGCACAGATACGCAGTATTTT
j_gene: TRBJ1-4; d_gene: .; abundance: few; v_gene: TRBV2; CDR3aa: CASTIQGPREKLFF; CDR3nt: TGTGCCAGCACTATACAGGGCCCCCGAGAAAAACTGTTTTTT
j_gene: TRBJ2-7; d_gene: .; abundance: .; v_gene: TRBV28; CDR3aa: CASSPTVNSYEQYF; CDR3nt: TGTGCCAGCAGTCCGACTGTCAACTCCTACGAGCAGTACTTC
j_gene: TRBJ2-7; d_gene: TRBD1; abundance: .; v_gene: TRBV19; CDR3aa: CASRGDRELGEQYF; CDR3nt: TGTGCCAGTAGAGGGGACAGGGAATTAGGCGAGCAGTACTTC
j_gene: TRBJ1-4; d_gene: .; abundance: once; v_gene: TRBV6-1; CDR3aa: CASSALLGGTNEKLFF; CDR3nt: TGTGCCAGCAGTGCCCTCCTTGGAGGAACTAATGAAAAACTGTTTTTT
j_gene: TRBJ2-1; d_gene: .; abundance: .; v_gene: TRBV21-1; CDR3aa: CASSPPGLEDNEQFF; CDR3nt: TGTGCCAGCAGCCCCCCGGGACTAGAAGACAATGAGCAGTTCTTC
j_gene: TRBJ1-4; d_gene: TRBD1; abundance: .; v_gene: TRBV19; CDR3aa: CASSSRTGGSTNEKLFF; CDR3nt: TGTGCCAGTAGTAGCCGGACAGGGGGATCAACTAATGAAAAACTGTTTTTT
j_gene: TRBJ2-7; d_gene: .; abundance: once; v_gene: TRBV19; CDR3aa: CASSPTEDEQYF; CDR3nt: TGTGCCAGTAGCCCAACGGAGGACGAGCAGTACTTC
j_gene: TRBJ2-7; d_gene: TRBD1; abundance: .; v_gene: TRBV7-7; CDR3aa: CASSPDRVSYEQYF; CDR3nt: TGTGCTAGCAGCCCGGACAGGGTCTCCTACGAGCAGTACTTC
j_gene: TRBJ2-2; d_gene: .; abundance: .; v_gene: TRBV7-6; CDR3aa: CASSLQDNTGELFF; CDR3nt: TGTGCCAGCAGCTTACAGGATAACACCGGGGAGCTGTTTTTT
j_gene: TRBJ2-3; d_gene: .; abundance: .; v_gene: TRBV7-8; CDR3aa: CASSSRDTIRTDTQYF; CDR3nt: TGTGCCAGCAGCTCCAGGGACACTATCCGGACAGATACGCAGTATTTT
j_gene: TRBJ1-3; d_gene: TRBD1; abundance: .; v_gene: TRBV7-8; CDR3aa: CASSPRGQLSGNTIYF; CDR3nt: TGTGCCAGCAGCCCCAGGGGGCAACTCTCTGGAAACACCATATATTTT
j_gene: TRBJ1-5; d_gene: TRBD1; abundance: .; v_gene: TRBV28; CDR3aa: CASSYRDSQPQHF; CDR3nt: TGTGCCAGCAGTTACCGGGACAGTCAGCCCCAGCATTTT
j_gene: TRBJ1-1; d_gene: .; abundance: .; v_gene: TRBV7-6; CDR3aa: CASSLQENTEAFF; CDR3nt: TGTGCCAGCAGCTTGCAGGAGAACACTGAAGCTTTCTTT
j_gene: TRBJ1-1; d_gene: .; abundance: .; v_gene: TRBV2; CDR3aa: CASSDRQKNTEAFF; CDR3nt: TGTGCCAGCAGTGATCGACAGAAGAACACTGAAGCTTTCTTT
j_gene: TRBJ1-6; d_gene: .; abundance: .; v_gene: TRBV5-1; CDR3aa: CASSLMETGPLHF; CDR3nt: TGCGCCAGCAGCTTGATGGAAACAGGACCCCTCCACTTT
j_gene: TRBJ2-1; d_gene: TRBD2; abundance: .; v_gene: TRBV7-6; CDR3aa: CASSSTSGGYNEQFF; CDR3nt: TGTGCCAGCAGTTCGACTAGCGGGGGGTACAATGAGCAGTTCTTC
j_gene: TRBJ2-5; d_gene: .; abundance: .; v_gene: TRBV2; CDR3aa: CAVGSQETQYF; CDR3nt: TGTGCCGTCGGGTCCCAAGAGACCCAGTACTTC
j_gene: TRBJ1-6; d_gene: .; abundance: .; v_gene: TRBV5-1; CDR3aa: CASSDNPRGYNSPLHF; CDR3nt: TGCGCCAGCAGTGATAATCCCAGGGGCTATAATTCACCCCTCCACTTT
j_gene: TRBJ2-3; d_gene: .; abundance: .; v_gene: TRBV5-1; CDR3aa: CASSLVQADTQYF; CDR3nt: TGCGCCAGCAGCTTGGTTCAGGCCGATACGCAGTATTTT
j_gene: TRBJ2-7; d_gene: TRBD1; abundance: .; v_gene: TRBV24-1; CDR3aa: CATSKQGTSLYEQYF; CDR3nt: TGTGCCACCAGCAAACAGGGGACCTCTCTCTACGAGCAGTACTTC
j_gene: TRBJ2-5; d_gene: .; abundance: once; v_gene: TRBV11-3; CDR3aa: CASSLGWWGQETQYF; CDR3nt: TGTGCCAGCAGCTTAGGCTGGTGGGGCCAGGAGACCCAGTACTTC
j_gene: TRBJ2-2; d_gene: .; abundance: .; v_gene: TRBV5-4; CDR3aa: CASSLELPTGELFF; CDR3nt: TGTGCCAGCAGCTTAGAGCTCCCGACCGGGGAGCTGTTTTTT
j_gene: TRBJ1-6; d_gene: TRBD1; abundance: .; v_gene: TRBV28; CDR3aa: CASSTDRGRYNSPLHF; CDR3nt: TGTGCCAGCAGTACGGACAGGGGCCGCTATAATTCACCCCTCCACTTT
j_gene: TRBJ2-6; d_gene: .; abundance: .; v_gene: TRBV5-1; CDR3aa: CASSLAQTSGANVLTF; CDR3nt: TGCGCCAGCAGCTTGGCACAGACCTCTGGGGCCAACGTCCTGACTTTC
j_gene: TRBJ1-5; d_gene: .; abundance: .; v_gene: TRBV28; CDR3aa: CASSLSNVNQPQHF; CDR3nt: TGTGCCAGCAGTTTATCTAACGTCAATCAGCCCCAGCATTTT
j_gene: TRBJ1-4; d_gene: .; abundance: .; v_gene: TRBV2; CDR3aa: CASSEGRANEKLFF; CDR3nt: TGTGCCAGCAGTGAGGGCAGGGCTAATGAAAAACTGTTTTTT
j_gene: TRBJ2-1; d_gene: .; abundance: .; v_gene: TRBV10-3; CDR3aa: CAISPGGSYNEQFF; CDR3nt: TGTGCCATCAGCCCAGGCGGGTCCTACAATGAGCAGTTCTTC
j_gene: TRBJ2-7; d_gene: .; abundance: once; v_gene: TRBV6-5; CDR3aa: CASSYDGRRDEQYF; CDR3nt: TGTGCCAGCAGTTACGACGGGAGACGAGACGAGCAGTACTTC
j_gene: TRBJ2-1; d_gene: .; abundance: .; v_gene: TRBV16; CDR3aa: CASRLFPGEQFF; CDR3nt: TGTGCCAGCAGACTTTTCCCGGGGGAGCAGTTCTTC
j_gene: TRBJ1-1; d_gene: .; abundance: .; v_gene: TRBV3-1/TRBV3-2; CDR3aa: CASSQTGNTEAFF; CDR3nt: TGTGCCAGCAGCCAAACAGGGAACACTGAAGCTTTCTTT
j_gene: TRBJ2-3; d_gene: TRBD2; abundance: .; v_gene: TRBV19; CDR3aa: CASSGLAGDTQYF; CDR3nt: TGTGCCAGTAGTGGACTAGCCGGAGATACGCAGTATTTT
j_gene: TRBJ2-5; d_gene: .; abundance: .; v_gene: TRBV2; CDR3aa: CASRGGRETQYF; CDR3nt: TGTGCCAGCAGGGGGGGTCGAGAGACCCAGTACTTC
j_gene: TRBJ2-2; d_gene: TRBD2; abundance: .; v_gene: TRBV7-3; CDR3aa: CASSLGTSGSFYTGELFF; CDR3nt: TGTGCCAGCAGCTTAGGGACTAGCGGGAGTTTTTACACCGGGGAGCTGTTTTTT
j_gene: TRBJ2-7; d_gene: TRBD1; abundance: once; v_gene: TRBV6-4; CDR3aa: CASSSPLRQGSNEQYF; CDR3nt: TGTGCCAGCAGTTCCCCCCTGAGACAGGGGTCTAATGAGCAGTACTTC
j_gene: TRBJ1-1; d_gene: .; abundance: .; v_gene: TRBV19; CDR3aa: CASSRRDLWAFF; CDR3nt: TGTGCCAGTTCCCGCCGGGACTTATGGGCTTTCTTT
j_gene: TRBJ1-1; d_gene: .; abundance: .; v_gene: TRBV18; CDR3aa: CASSPGLNTEAFF; CDR3nt: TGTGCCAGCTCACCGGGACTCAACACTGAAGCTTTCTTT
j_gene: TRBJ2-2; d_gene: .; abundance: .; v_gene: TRBV3-1/TRBV3-2; CDR3aa: CASSQLQFPPPGELFF; CDR3nt: TGTGCCAGCAGCCAACTCCAGTTTCCCCCCCCCGGGGAGCTGTTTTTT
j_gene: TRBJ1-6; d_gene: TRBD1; abundance: few; v_gene: TRBV30; CDR3aa: CACPWGTGGSSNSPLHF; CDR3nt: TGTGCCTGCCCCTGGGGGACAGGGGGATCGAGCAATTCACCCCTCCACTTT
j_gene: TRBJ1-4; d_gene: .; abundance: .; v_gene: TRBV5-1; CDR3aa: CASSQGGAGVTNEKLFF; CDR3nt: TGCGCCAGCTCCCAAGGCGGGGCGGGGGTGACTAATGAAAAACTGTTTTTT
j_gene: TRBJ2-1; d_gene: TRBD2; abundance: .; v_gene: TRBV4-2; CDR3aa: CASSQVAGAYYNEQFF; CDR3nt: TGTGCCAGCAGCCAAGTAGCGGGAGCCTACTACAATGAGCAGTTCTTC
j_gene: TRBJ2-2; d_gene: .; abundance: .; v_gene: TRBV6-1; CDR3aa: CASSDIGELFF; CDR3nt: TGTGCCAGCAGTGATATAGGGGAGCTGTTTTTT
j_gene: TRBJ2-7; d_gene: .; abundance: once; v_gene: TRBV2; CDR3aa: CASSSGLTYEQYF; CDR3nt: TGTGCCAGCAGTTCTGGACTAACCTACGAGCAGTACTTC
j_gene: TRBJ2-3; d_gene: TRBD2; abundance: .; v_gene: TRBV7-3; CDR3aa: CASSPGLETDTQYF; CDR3nt: TGTGCCAGCAGCCCAGGACTAGAAACAGATACGCAGTATTTT